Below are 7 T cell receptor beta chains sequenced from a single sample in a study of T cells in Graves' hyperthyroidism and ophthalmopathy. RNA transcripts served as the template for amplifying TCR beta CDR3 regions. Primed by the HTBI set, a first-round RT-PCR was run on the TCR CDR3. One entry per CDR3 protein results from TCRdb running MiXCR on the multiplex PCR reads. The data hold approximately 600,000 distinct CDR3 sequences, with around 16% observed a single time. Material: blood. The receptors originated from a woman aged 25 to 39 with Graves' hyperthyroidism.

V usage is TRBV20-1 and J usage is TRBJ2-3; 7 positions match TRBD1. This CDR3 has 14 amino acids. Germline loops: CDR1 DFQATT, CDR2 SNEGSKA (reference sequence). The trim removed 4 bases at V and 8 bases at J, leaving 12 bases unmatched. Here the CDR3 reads CSATFDRVITTQYF. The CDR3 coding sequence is TGCAGTGCTACCTTCGACAGGGTGATTACTACGCAGTATTTT.

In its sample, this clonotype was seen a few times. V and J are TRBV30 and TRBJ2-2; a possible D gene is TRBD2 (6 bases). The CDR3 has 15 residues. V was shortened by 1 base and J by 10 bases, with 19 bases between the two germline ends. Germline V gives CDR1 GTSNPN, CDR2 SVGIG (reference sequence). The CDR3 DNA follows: TGTGCCTGGAGTGCATACACCGCCCGGGGGACGGAGCTGTTTTTT. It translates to CAWSAYTARGTELFF.

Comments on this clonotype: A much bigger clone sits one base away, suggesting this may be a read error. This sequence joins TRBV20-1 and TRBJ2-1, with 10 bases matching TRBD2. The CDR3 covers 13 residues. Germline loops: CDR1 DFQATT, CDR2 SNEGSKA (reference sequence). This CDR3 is CGAWTSGDNEQFF. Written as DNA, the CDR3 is TGCGGTGCATGGACTAGCGGAGACAATGAGCAGTTCTTC.

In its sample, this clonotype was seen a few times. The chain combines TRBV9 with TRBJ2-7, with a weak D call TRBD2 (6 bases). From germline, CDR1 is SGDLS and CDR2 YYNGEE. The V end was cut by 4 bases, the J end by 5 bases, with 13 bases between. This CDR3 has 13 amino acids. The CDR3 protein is CASSPGWGDEQYF. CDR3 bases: TGTGCCAGCAGCCCCGGTTGGGGGGACGAGCAGTACTTC.

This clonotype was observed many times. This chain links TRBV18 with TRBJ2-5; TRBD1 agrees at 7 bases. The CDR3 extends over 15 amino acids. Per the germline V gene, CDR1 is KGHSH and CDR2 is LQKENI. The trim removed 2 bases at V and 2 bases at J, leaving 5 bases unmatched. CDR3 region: CASSPIQGLQETQYF. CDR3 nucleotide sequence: TGTGCCAGCTCACCAATACAGGGGTTGCAAGAGACCCAGTACTTC.

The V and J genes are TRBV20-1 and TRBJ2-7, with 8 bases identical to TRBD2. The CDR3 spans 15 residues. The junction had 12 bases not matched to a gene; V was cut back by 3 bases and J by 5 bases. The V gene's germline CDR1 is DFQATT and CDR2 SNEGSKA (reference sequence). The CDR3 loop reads CSASIASGPADEQYF. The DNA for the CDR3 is TGCAGTGCTAGTATCGCTAGCGGGCCGGCTGACGAGCAGTACTTC.

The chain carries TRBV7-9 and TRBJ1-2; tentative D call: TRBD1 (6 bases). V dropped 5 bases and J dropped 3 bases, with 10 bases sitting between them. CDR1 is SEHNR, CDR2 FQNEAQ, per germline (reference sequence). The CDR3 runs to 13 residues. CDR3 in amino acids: CASSATGYYGYTF. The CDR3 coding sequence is TGTGCCAGCAGCGCAACAGGGTACTATGGCTACACCTTC. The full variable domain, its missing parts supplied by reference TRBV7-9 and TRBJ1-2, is DTGVSQNPRHKITKRGQNVTFRCDPISEHNRLYWYRQTLGQGPEFLTYFQNEAQLEKSRLLSDRFSAERPKGSFSTLEIQRTEQGDSAMYLCASSATGYYGYTFGSGTRLTVV.